A single count supports the clone carrying this TCR gamma chain. Its cognate antigen is unknown. This record comes from a study of Vδ1+ human thymocytes. CDR1 is EGSTGY, CDR2 YDSYTSSV, per germline. Unmatched junction bases numbered 9, after V lost 4 bases and J lost 6 bases. There are 13 residues in the CDR3. The sorted cells were CD3+ Vdelta1+ Vdelta2- thymocytes from alphabeta-depleted thymus. Extracted RNA was reverse transcribed into cDNA. Multiplex PCR used pooled V-gene forward primers and a constant-region reverse primer to amplify CDR3s. TCRdb made new clone calls on the multiplex PCR reads using CATT. The sample carries 6,000 to 7,000 gamma-chain clones, roughly 40% recorded once. Study-level points and caveats: Thymic delta-chain repertoires held around 20% Vdelta2 sequences and few Vdelta3, despite high sort purity. In the thymus, TRG and TRD repertoires looked highly polyclonal with Gaussian CDR3 lengths.

This clonotype was sampled from a boy younger than two who had congenital heart surgery. The sequencing input was Vdelta1+ gamma-delta thymocytes from the thymus. Subset meaning: FACS-sorted CD3+ TCRalphabeta- TCRVdelta1+ TCRVdelta2- thymocytes. This chain uses TRGV4 with TRGJ1 or TRGJ2. Germline matching of the DNA provided the J gene here, since TCRdb leaves it blank. CDR3 sequence reads: CATWETRGYKKLF. Written as DNA, the CDR3 is TGTGCCACCTGGGAAACGAGGGGTTATAAGAAACTCTTT.